This T cell receptor beta chain was sequenced in a study of blood T cells in healthy people across ages. Study observations and caveats: TCR beta diversity, measured per million T cells, fell in a roughly linear way with age. Higher diversity and more naive CD4+ cells were features of long-lived donors, compared to aged donors.

Primers used in a second PCR of about 7 to 11 cycles were a sample-barcoded 5' primer and a J-beta primer mix. Each cDNA molecule carried a tag from a template-switch adaptor that contained 12 random nucleotides. TCRdb reprocessed the 5' RACE reads with MiXCR, giving one entry per CDR3 protein. The sample has more than 750,000 distinct CDR3 sequences, just under 30% seen once; the top ten hold roughly a tenth. Germline assignment: CDR1 MNHNS and CDR2 SASEGT. The CDR3 sequence is 12 residues long. V was pared by 11 bases and J by 4 bases, with 11 bases between. About this clonotype itself: Its target is unknown.

The same data also contributed to another study, on T cells of mothers and their children.

The chain combines TRBV6-1 with TRBJ2-2; D ambiguous. The receptor was derived from a woman aged 40 to 49 in good health. Sequenced sample: blood. The CDR3 DNA sequence: TGTGCCCATAAAGGGTCCACCGGGGAGCTGTTTTTT. It is translated as CAHKGSTGELFF.